This T cell receptor (beta chain) was identified during a study of blood T cell repertoires in COVID-19. As for the study in general: Samples representing acute and convalescent COVID-19 were sourced from the United States, Italy and Spain. In each case, the material was cDNA or gDNA derived from T cells, B-cell-depleted T cells, or PBMCs.

Original methodology: Amplifying reference gene primers gave estimates of nucleated cell counts. The assay was immunoSEQ multiplex PCR, and TCRdb's table has in-frame clones only and misses some. The V and J calls and the clone size are those of that table, but D and trimming were determined from the DNA. The repertoire holds 100,000 to 120,000 clones, with approximately 88% as singletons. Germline CDR1 SGHNT, CDR2 YENEEA. V was cut by 3 bases and J by 1 base, with 13 bases left in between. The CDR3 consists of 16 residues. The TCR comes from a human donor in a cohort sampled during active COVID-19. The chain joins TRBV11-3 to TRBJ2-1, with D hard to call. The sequenced material came from peripheral blood. The DNA of the CDR3 is TGTGCCAGCAGCTTTAGGTGGGCCCCATCCTACAATGAGCAGTTCTTC. Its translation is CASSFRWAPSYNEQFF.